This T cell receptor delta chain was captured in a study of γδ T cells in repeated Plasmodium falciparum infection (TCRdb year 2021). In the study overall: Malian children exposed to intense seasonal malaria transmission were enrolled in the natural-infection arm and compared with Australian children matched for age and gender. Roughly 5 malaria-naive U.S. adults underwent four controlled human malaria infections by bites from P. falciparum NF54-infected Anopheles stephensi mosquitoes over approximately 600 days. Malian gammadelta TCR repertoires were analysed cross-sectionally during no-transmission periods and longitudinally across acute febrile malaria episodes. Samples from controlled-infection subjects were taken at baseline, right before selected infections, and 21 days after each infection. Using both natural infection in Mali and controlled human malaria infection, the study looked at the way repeated Plasmodium falciparum infection shapes the human gammadelta T cell repertoire.

The CDR3, cysteine through phenylalanine, is 17 amino acids long. Only the CDR3 DNA is retained, 51 bases long and in frame from the first base. The germline V gene (reference sequence) sets CDR1 to TVYSNPD and CDR2 to GDNSRS. V is trimmed back by 4 bases and J by 4 bases, and the junction contains 16 bases that no gene match accounts for. Summary of the overall study and its limitations: Generalizability was limited because the Malian cohort was drawn from a small rural village of predominantly one ethnic group. Vgamma9/Vdelta2+ TCR repertoires showed a highly stable polyclonal repertoire over time and infection, with many inter-individual overlapping TCRgamma sequences. In Vdelta2-negative gammadelta TCR repertoires, which were largely Vdelta1+, repeated controlled infections appeared to drive waves of new clonotype selection. Analysis of inter-individual variability in gammadelta T cell responses was limited by the small size of the controlled-infection cohort. Vdelta2-negative gammadelta TCR repertoires from Malian children appeared more clonally expanded, less diverse and less shared than those of Australian children.

This clone was recorded many times. The antigen it recognizes is unknown. No base quality information exists; no much larger clone differs at one position. Receptors were amplified or captured by multiplex PCR. These reads were obtained on an Illumina MiSeq. Both TCR gamma (TRG) and TCR delta (TRD) chains were sequenced from each sorted gammadelta T cell sample. The source study handled its data this way. The repertoire analyses drew on clonotype tree plots, the accumulated frequency of the top 20 clonotypes, and diversity index (DI) and D75 metrics. Clonotypes were called again by TCRdb from the public reads via CATT, and duplicate nucleotide sequences were then merged into one entry. TCRdb, rather than the study authors, made the V and J calls. The sample contains around 50,000 delta-chain clones, around 2% of them found a single time. Of the sample, 24% falls within the top ten clones. For bulk TCR repertoire analysis, Vgamma9/Vdelta2+ and Vdelta2-negative gammadelta T cell populations were flow-sorted out of peripheral blood mononuclear cells.

Sequencing was done on a sample of gamma-delta T cells from blood. The sequence was collected from a pool of human donors (malaria-infected and uninfected, not separated). The chain is assembled from TRDV3 and TRDJ1, with 12 junctional bases fitting TRDD3. Because TCRdb records no J gene, it was assigned here through a match of the DNA to germline. The DNA sequence follows: TGTGCCTCTAGACCTGGAGGTCTGGGGGATACGATCGATAAACTCATCTTT. Translated, this is CASRPGGLGDTIDKLIF.